What follows describes a single TCR beta chain. Which antigen it targets is not known. Base qualities were left out, and no much larger clone turns up one base away. This entry comes from a study of blood T cell repertoires in COVID-19 (dated by TCRdb to 2018 to 2021). Background for the entire study: Samples from collaborators originated in the United States, Italy and Spain and spanned both the acute and convalescent phases of COVID-19. The prospective study material was composed of cDNA or gDNA derived from T cells, B-cell-depleted T cells, or PBMCs. Sample metadata almost always included a de-identified subject ID, COVID-19 status, age in years and sex. The repertoires were released in a freely available public database meant as a resource for research on the immune response to SARS-CoV-2. The dataset comprised deeply sampled blood TCRbeta repertoires from subjects exposed to, actively infected with, or recovered from COVID-19. Samples came from the ongoing ImmuneRACE study (first 160 participants) plus 1,254 subjects from 6 global collaborators. Where available, HLA class I and class II types were obtained from metadata supplied by the sample provider rather than from assay-based typing. Results the study describes overall, beyond this receptor: The amount of clinical and demographic metadata varied by source and participant and was provided uncurated.

Each collaborating institution followed its own protocols to collect whole blood in K2EDTA tubes. For TCRbeta analysis, collaborator samples were shipped as frozen whole blood, as isolated PBMCs, or as DNA extracted from either sample type. The germline V gene provides CDR1 MNHNS and CDR2 SASEGT. V sheds 1 base and J sheds 10 bases, leaving 11 bases between their ends. The CDR3 contains 13 residues, cysteine and phenylalanine counted. The only DNA kept is the CDR3, 39 bases in frame from the first base. TCRbeta CDR3 regions were amplified from genomic DNA by means of the immunoSEQ Assay, a bias-controlled multiplex PCR. The study's processing was this. The number of nucleated cells in each sample was estimated by amplification of reference gene primers within the assay. To quantify the absolute abundance of each unique TCRbeta CDR3 rearrangement, sequence reads were collapsed and filtered. For each sample, productive Simpson clonality was calculated as the square root of Simpson's diversity index across productive rearrangements. In TCRdb, the immuneACCESS table is reduced to in-frame sequences with V and J assigned. These tables do not hold every clone; where another copy was compared, an unresolved V gene accounts for under half, and the others remain unexplained. V, J and clone size reflect that table, while D and trimming were determined from the DNA. The table for this sample lists approximately 96,000 clones; 85% to 95% of them were counted only once. The top ten clones comprise under 2% of the sample.

The source material was peripheral blood. The receptor was isolated from a man in his 60s with acute or convalescent COVID-19. The chain joins TRBV6-1 to TRBJ2-1, and perhaps TRBD2 as D gene, on 7 matching bases. The nucleotides are TGTGCCAGCAGTGAAGTGGGGGGGGGCGAGCAGTTCTTC. It translates as CASSEVGGGEQFF.